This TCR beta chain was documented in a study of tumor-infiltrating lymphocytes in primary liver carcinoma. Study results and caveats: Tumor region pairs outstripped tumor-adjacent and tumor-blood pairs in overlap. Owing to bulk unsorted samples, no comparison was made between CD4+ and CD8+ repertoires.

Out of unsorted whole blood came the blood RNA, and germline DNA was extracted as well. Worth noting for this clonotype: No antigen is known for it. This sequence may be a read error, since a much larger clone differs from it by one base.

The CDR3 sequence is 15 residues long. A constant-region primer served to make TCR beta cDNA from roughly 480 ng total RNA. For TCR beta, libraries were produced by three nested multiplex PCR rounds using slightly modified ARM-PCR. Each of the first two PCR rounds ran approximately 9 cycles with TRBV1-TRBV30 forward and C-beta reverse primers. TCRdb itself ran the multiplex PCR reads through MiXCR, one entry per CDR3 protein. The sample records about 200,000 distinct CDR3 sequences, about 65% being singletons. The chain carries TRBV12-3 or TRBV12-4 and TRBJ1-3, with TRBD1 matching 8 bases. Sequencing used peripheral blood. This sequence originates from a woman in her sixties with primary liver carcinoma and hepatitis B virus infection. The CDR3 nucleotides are TGTGCCAGCAGTTTGGACAGGGCCTCTGGAAACATCATATATTTT. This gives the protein CASSLDRASGNIIYF.